These 5 T cell receptor beta chains were sequenced from one sample in a study of metastatic and nonmetastatic thyroid tumors (dated by TCRdb to the early 2020s). The method was PCR. Sequenced on an Illumina HiSeq 4000. The raw public data were reprocessed by TCRdb itself: fastp quality trimming at Q25, MiXCR clonotype calling, in-frame beta chains only. Within this sample are 13,000 or so clones, with more than 20% of them counted one time only. The ten largest clonotypes hold 45% to 65% of the sample. No patient had received any treatment before thyroid surgery. The specimen was blood. All receptors come from a male donor with papillary thyroid cancer or a benign thyroid nodule (not recorded which). Some clones in this sample may be carry-over from other donors' samples.

This clone has ten or more counts. V usage is TRBV20-1 and J usage is TRBJ2-1; 8 bases align to TRBD2. CDR3 length equals 15 residues. CDR1 is DFQATT and CDR2 is SNEGSKA in the germline V gene (reference sequence). With V trimmed by 0 bases and J by 3 bases, 4 bases remained unmatched. The CDR3 is CSAREGGLDYNEQFF. Written as DNA, the CDR3 is TGCAGTGCTAGAGAGGGGGGACTAGACTACAATGAGCAGTTCTTC.

V gene TRBV19 combines with J gene TRBJ2-7; D unclear. The germline gives CDR1 LNHDA, CDR2 SQIVND (reference sequence). This CDR3 contains 15 residues. The V end lost 0 bases, the J end lost 6 bases, and 15 bases lay between the germline ends. The CDR3, as DNA: TGTGCCAGTAGTATAGACCCAAACCGGGCTAGCGAGCAGTACTTC. Translating it yields CASSIDPNRASEQYF.

The genes are TRBV6-2 or TRBV6-3 and TRBJ2-7; tentatively, D is TRBD1 (5 bases). Looked up from germline, CDR1 is MNHEY and CDR2 is SVGEGT. The CDR3 loop spans 16 amino acids. V gave up 0 bases and J gave up 2 bases, with 14 bases separating them. CDR3 amino acids: CASSYSLYRFAYEQYF. The DNA of the CDR3 is TGTGCCAGCAGTTACTCGCTATACAGGTTTGCCTACGAGCAGTACTTC.

This clone has more than one count but fewer than ten. The final CDR3 position lacks the conserved phenylalanine or tryptophan, pointing to a likely read error. The chain is built from TRBV28 and TRBJ2-2; D ambiguous. The V end was cut by 4 bases, the J end by 5 bases, with 11 bases between. CDR3 length: 14 amino acids. The germline V gene has CDR1 MDHEN and CDR2 SYDVKM. The CDR3 nucleotides read TGTGCCAGCAGTTCTGGGTTGCCAACCGGGGAGCTGTTTTTA. Protein: CASSSGLPTGELFL.

V gene TRBV11-1 combines with J gene TRBJ2-7, with D possibly TRBD2 on 5 matching bases. The length of the CDR3 is 17 residues. Trimming took off 5 bases at V and 1 base at J, with 21 bases between the two ends. CDR1 is SGHAT and CDR2 is FQDESV in the germline V gene (reference sequence). In DNA form, the CDR3 reads TGTGCCAGCAGCCGACCCCTAGTCGGGGAGTTTTCCTACGAGCAGTACTTC. Translation gives CASSRPLVGEFSYEQYF.